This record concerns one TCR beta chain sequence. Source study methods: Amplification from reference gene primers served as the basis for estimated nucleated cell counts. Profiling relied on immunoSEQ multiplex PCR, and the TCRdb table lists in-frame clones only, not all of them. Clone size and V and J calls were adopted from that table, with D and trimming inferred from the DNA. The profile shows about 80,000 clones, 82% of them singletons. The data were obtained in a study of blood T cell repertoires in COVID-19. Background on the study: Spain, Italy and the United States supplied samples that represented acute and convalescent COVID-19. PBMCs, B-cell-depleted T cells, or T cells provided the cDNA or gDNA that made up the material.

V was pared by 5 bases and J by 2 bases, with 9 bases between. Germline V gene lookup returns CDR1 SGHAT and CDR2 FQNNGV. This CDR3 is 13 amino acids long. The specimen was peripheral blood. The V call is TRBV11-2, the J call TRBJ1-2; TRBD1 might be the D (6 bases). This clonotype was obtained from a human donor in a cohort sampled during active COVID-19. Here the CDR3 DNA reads TGTGCCAGCAGCGCCGGACAGAACTATGGCTACACCTTC. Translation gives CASSAGQNYGYTF.